This T cell receptor beta chain was captured by sequencing in a study of shared clonotypes between healthy human individuals. As defined, naive CD8 cells were CD45RO-negative and positively selected for CCR7, with terminally differentiated effector memory CD45RA+ cells excluded. V dropped 1 base and J dropped 3 bases, with 14 bases sitting between them. The CDR3 sequence is 15 residues long. Germline CDR1 SGDLS, CDR2 YYNGEE. In the case of this clone: The target antigen is unknown.

Study-wide results and limits: Few donors limited the genetic and exposure-history diversity represented. Non-shared clonotypes showed lower generation probabilities than clonotypes common to all four donors. Sequencing depth was expected to influence donor clonotype sharing.

For sorted subsets, about 190 ng DNA per replicate equaled about 30,000 T cell genomes. TCRdb keeps only in-frame clones here, not all; method: immunoSEQ multiplex PCR. The profile shows about 1.9 million clones, about 94% of them singletons. The sequencing input was naive CD8+ T cells from PBMCs. This rearrangement joins TRBV9 to TRBJ2-7; possibly TRBD2 for D (5 bases). This TCR was recovered from a man between 18 and 35 years old in good health. Some clones in this sample may be carry-over from other donors' samples. CDR3 sequence reads: CASSVQSGVGYEQYF. CDR3 nucleotide sequence: TGTGCCAGCAGCGTACAGAGCGGAGTAGGCTACGAGCAGTACTTC.